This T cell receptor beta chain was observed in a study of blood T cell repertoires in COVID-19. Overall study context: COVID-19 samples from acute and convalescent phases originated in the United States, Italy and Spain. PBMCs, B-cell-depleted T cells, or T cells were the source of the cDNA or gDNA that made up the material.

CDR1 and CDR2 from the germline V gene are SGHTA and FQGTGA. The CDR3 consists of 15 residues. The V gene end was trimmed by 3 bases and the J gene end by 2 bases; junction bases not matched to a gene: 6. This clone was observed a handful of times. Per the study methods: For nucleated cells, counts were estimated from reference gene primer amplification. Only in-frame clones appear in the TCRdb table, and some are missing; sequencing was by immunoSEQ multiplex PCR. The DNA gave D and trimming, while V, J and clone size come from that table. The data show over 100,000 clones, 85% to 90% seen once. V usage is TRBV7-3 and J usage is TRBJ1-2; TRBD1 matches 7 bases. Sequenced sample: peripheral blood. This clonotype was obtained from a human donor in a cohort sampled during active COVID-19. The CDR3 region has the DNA TGTGCCAGCAGCTTGGAGGGGGCGTCCAACTATGGCTACACCTTC. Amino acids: CASSLEGASNYGYTF.